Listed below are T cell receptor beta chains from one sample, sequenced in a study of T-cell reconstitution after alpha-beta-depleted transplantation in children. From the PCR reads, TCRdb called clonotypes with MiXCR, one entry per CDR3 protein. The table records roughly 500,000 distinct CDR3 sequences, roughly a tenth of them present only once. The sample consisted of PBMCs, taken before TCRalphabeta/CD19-depleted stem cell transplant. Source of these receptors: a child aged 2 to 15 with inherited bone marrow failure, due to receive a stem cell transplant. CDR3s include the opening cysteine and the closing phenylalanine or tryptophan. D genes are given only for firm matches. Only some rows state a clone size, as once, few, many or a class for expanded clones.

J	V	D	size	CDR3	DNA
TRBJ1-2	TRBV6-2/TRBV6-3	.	few	CASSTWAGPYYGYTF	TGTGCCAGCAGTACCTGGGCAGGACCCTACTATGGCTACACCTTC
TRBJ2-7	TRBV7-2	TRBD1	.	CASSLGPGGYEQYF	TGTGCCAGCAGCTTAGGCCCAGGGGGCTACGAGCAGTACTTC
TRBJ2-1	TRBV5-4	TRBD2	.	CASSRGLAGPKLF	TGTGCCAGCAGCAGGGGACTAGCGGGACCGAAATTATTC
TRBJ2-3	TRBV24-1	.	many	CATSGSGPSTDTQYF	TGTGCCACCAGTGGGAGCGGGCCTAGCACAGATACGCAGTATTTT
TRBJ2-3	TRBV30	.	many	CACSRDHPYDTQYF	TGTGCCTGCTCCCGGGACCATCCCTACGATACGCAGTATTTT
TRBJ2-7	TRBV20-1	.	many	CSASFPLALGEQYF	TGCAGTGCTAGTTTCCCCCTAGCTCTTGGCGAGCAGTACTTC
TRBJ1-6	TRBV6-5	.	few	CASSRWGMGHSPLHF	TGTGCCAGCAGCCGGTGGGGGATGGGGCATTCACCCCTCCACTTT
TRBJ2-5	TRBV7-2	.	many	CASSTFKETQYF	TGTGCCAGCAGCACATTCAAAGAGACCCAGTACTTC
TRBJ1-4	TRBV5-1	TRBD1	many	CASGTGRSLFF	TGCGCCAGCGGGACAGGTCGTAGTCTGTTTTTT
TRBJ2-5	TRBV7-2	.	many	CASSYLWGETQYF	TGTGCCAGCAGCTACCTATGGGGAGAGACCCAGTACTTC
TRBJ1-1	TRBV29-1	.	many	CSVVSVVNTEAFF	TGCAGCGTTGTAAGCGTAGTGAACACTGAAGCTTTCTTT
TRBJ2-6	TRBV4-3	TRBD1	.	CASSPRTGSGANVLTF	TGCGCCAGCAGCCCCCGGACAGGCTCCGGGGCCAACGTCCTGACTTTC
TRBJ2-1	TRBV20-1	.	many	CSASAITHEQFF	TGCAGTGCTAGCGCTATAACCCATGAGCAGTTCTTC
TRBJ2-7	TRBV7-9	.	many	CASSPGWAYEQYF	TGTGCCAGCAGCCCGGGTTGGGCTTACGAGCAGTACTTC
TRBJ2-2	TRBV7-2	TRBD1	.	CASSLGTGYTGELFF	TGTGCCAGCAGCTTAGGGACAGGGTACACCGGGGAGCTGTTTTTT
TRBJ2-2	TRBV9	.	many	CASSVGSGVGELFF	TGTGCCAGCAGCGTAGGGTCAGGCGTCGGGGAGCTGTTTTTT
TRBJ2-6	TRBV28	.	.	CASGNSGANVLTF	TGTGCCAGTGGTAATTCTGGGGCCAACGTCCTGACTTTC
TRBJ2-1	TRBV20-1	TRBD2	many	CSAREGTSRYEQFF	TGCAGTGCTAGAGAGGGGACTAGCCGGTATGAGCAGTTCTTC
TRBJ2-1	TRBV27	.	many	CASTRPRASSYNEQFF	TGTGCCAGCACAAGGCCCCGGGCGAGCTCCTACAATGAGCAGTTCTTC
TRBJ1-2	TRBV4-3	.	.	CASSQDPGRWPINLYGYTF	TGCGCCAGCAGCCAAGACCCGGGCCGATGGCCAATAAACCTCTATGGCTACACCTTC
TRBJ2-1	TRBV4-3	.	few	CASSQDRGRLDNEQFF	TGCGCCAGCAGCCAAGATCGTGGCAGGTTAGACAATGAGCAGTTCTTC
TRBJ2-7	TRBV28	TRBD1	many	CASRPGQGPYEQYF	TGTGCCAGCAGGCCGGGACAGGGGCCCTACGAGCAGTACTTC
TRBJ1-2	TRBV29-1	TRBD1	many	CSVTGALEYGYTF	TGCAGCGTGACAGGGGCTCTTGAGTATGGCTACACCTTC
TRBJ2-1	TRBV10-3	.	many	CAISDGDTTYNEQFF	TGTGCCATCAGTGACGGGGACACCACCTACAATGAGCAGTTCTTC
TRBJ2-3	TRBV5-1	TRBD1	.	CASSLAPGQGTDTQYF	TGCGCCAGCAGCTTGGCACCGGGACAGGGCACAGATACGCAGTATTTT
TRBJ1-1	TRBV28	.	many	CANRLLTNTEAFF	TGTGCCAACCGACTCCTCACGAACACTGAAGCTTTCTTT
TRBJ2-3	TRBV5-1	TRBD2	few	CASSFGTSGRFTDTQYF	TGCGCCAGCAGCTTCGGGACTAGCGGGAGATTCACAGATACGCAGTATTTT
TRBJ1-3	TRBV2	TRBD1	.	CTSCLAGFRGIVSGNTIYF	TGTACCAGCTGTTTAGCGGGTTTCAGGGGGATCGTCTCTGGAAACACCATATATTTT
TRBJ2-3	TRBV7-8	.	many	CASSSGPDTQYF	TGTGCCAGCAGCTCCGGACCAGATACGCAGTATTTT
TRBJ2-7	TRBV7-2	.	many	CASSLLRDPYEQYF	TGTGCCAGCAGCTTGCTCCGCGACCCCTACGAGCAGTACTTC
TRBJ2-5	TRBV11-2	.	many	CASSLLSGFKETQYF	TGTGCCAGCAGCTTACTTTCGGGTTTTAAAGAGACCCAGTACTTC
TRBJ1-3	TRBV20-1	TRBD1	.	CSARDPQGASGGNTIYF	TGCAGTGCTAGAGATCCACAGGGGGCGTCGGGTGGAAACACCATATATTTT
TRBJ2-1	TRBV18	.	many	CASSPGADNEQFF	TGTGCCAGCTCACCAGGTGCGGACAATGAGCAGTTCTTC
TRBJ1-3	TRBV5-8	TRBD1	many	CASSQGTGYTNTIYF	TGTGCCAGCAGCCAAGGGACAGGGTATACAAACACCATATATTTT
TRBJ2-1	TRBV12-3/TRBV12-4	TRBD2	many	CASSPPGTSGQNEQFF	TGTGCCAGCAGTCCCCCCGGGACTAGCGGGCAAAATGAGCAGTTCTTC
TRBJ1-5	TRBV12-3/TRBV12-4	.	few	CASSGEGLGNQPQHF	TGTGCCAGCAGTGGGGAGGGTTTAGGCAATCAGCCCCAGCATTTT
TRBJ2-3	TRBV5-1	.	many	CASTADYFTDTQYF	TGCGCCAGCACCGCGGACTATTTCACAGATACGCAGTATTTT
TRBJ2-1	TRBV5-1	.	many	CASSLAAGLTYNEQFF	TGCGCCAGCAGCTTGGCTGCGGGACTTACCTACAATGAGCAGTTCTTC
TRBJ2-7	TRBV28	.	.	CASSPTGAILYEQYF	TGTGCCAGCAGTCCTACAGGAGCTATACTTTACGAGCAGTACTTC
TRBJ2-1	TRBV3-1	.	many	CASSQVRPSYNEQFF	TGTGCCAGCAGCCAAGTTCGCCCATCCTACAATGAGCAGTTCTTC
TRBJ2-3	TRBV27	.	many	CASSPHWAVSTDTQYF	TGTGCCAGCAGCCCCCACTGGGCGGTTAGCACAGATACGCAGTATTTT
TRBJ2-1	TRBV9	.	many	CASSTDFYNEQFF	TGTGCCAGCAGCACGGACTTCTACAATGAGCAGTTCTTC
TRBJ1-2	TRBV12-3/TRBV12-4	.	few	CASRPLGVGYTF	TGTGCCAGCAGACCTCTCGGAGTTGGCTACACCTTC
TRBJ1-1	TRBV21-1	.	.	CASSKVRGMGTEAFF	TGTGCCAGCAGCAAAGTTCGGGGAATGGGCACTGAAGCTTTCTTT
TRBJ2-3	TRBV12-3/TRBV12-4	TRBD2	many	CASRRLAGESDTQYF	TGTGCCAGCAGGCGACTAGCGGGAGAGTCAGATACGCAGTATTTT
TRBJ2-7	TRBV6-5	.	many	CASSYPPPYEQYF	TGTGCCAGCAGTTATCCACCCCCATACGAGCAGTACTTC
TRBJ1-4	TRBV7-2	TRBD1	many	CASSPRIPGGGEKLFF	TGTGCCAGCAGCCCCCGGATACCAGGGGGCGGCGAAAAACTGTTTTTT
TRBJ1-1	TRBV21-1	.	many	CASKNTEAFF	TGTGCCAGCAAGAACACTGAAGCTTTCTTT
TRBJ2-2	TRBV5-1	.	few	CASSSPGTGELFF	TGCGCCAGCAGCTCACCAGGGACCGGGGAGCTGTTTTTT
TRBJ2-2	TRBV27	TRBD2	few	CASSFRWREGPNTGELFF	TGTGCCAGCAGTTTTAGGTGGCGGGAGGGCCCGAACACCGGGGAGCTGTTTTTT
TRBJ1-5	TRBV12-3/TRBV12-4	TRBD1	.	CASSRTGLNQPQHF	TGTGCCAGCAGTAGGACAGGGCTCAATCAGCCCCAGCATTTT
TRBJ2-2	TRBV7-2	.	many	CASSSRGVSGNTGELFF	TGTGCCAGCAGCTCCAGGGGCGTTAGCGGGAACACCGGGGAGCTGTTTTTT
TRBJ2-3	TRBV11-2	TRBD2	many	CASSNGPLAGGPGTDTQYF	TGTGCCAGCAGCAATGGCCCGCTAGCGGGAGGGCCAGGCACAGATACGCAGTATTTT